The entry below gives a single T cell receptor beta chain sequence along with its context. A sample-barcoded 5' primer and a J-beta primer mix were used in a second PCR of about 7 to 12 cycles. In TCRdb, the 5' RACE reads were re-called with MiXCR into one record per CDR3 protein. The table records about 970,000 distinct CDR3 sequences, about 53% of them present only once. J gave up 2 bases and V 0 bases, and 1 base lay outside the gene matches. The CDR3 consists of 16 residues. CDR1 SGDLS and CDR2 YYNGEE come from the germline V gene. This entry comes from a study of blood T cells in healthy people across ages.

The sequenced material came from blood. The sequence was collected from a woman aged 55 to 70 in good health. The chain links TRBV9 to TRBJ2-3; 12 positions agree with TRBD2. Written as DNA, the CDR3 is TGTGCCAGCAGCGTAGGGACTAGCGGGAACACAGATACGCAGTATTTT. This codes for CASSVGTSGNTDTQYF.